This record concerns one T cell receptor (beta chain) sequence. Its antigen is undetermined. This entry is derived from a study of siplizumab effects on memory and regulatory T cells. Overall study findings and caveats: Of the alloreactive clones, only a minor fraction mapped to unstimulated subsets. Siplizumab significantly decreased alloreactive sequences from unstimulated CD4+ memory cells.

Trimming removed 4 bases from V and 7 bases from J; junction bases left unmatched: 10. The CDR3 runs to 14 residues. CDR1 is MGHRA, CDR2 YSYEKL, per germline. Data came from immunoSEQ multiplex PCR; TCRdb stores just in-frame clones and leaves some out. The sample has about 100,000 clones, about 93% seen once. The clonotype originates from a human donor in good health. The V gene is TRBV4-1, the J gene TRBJ2-7, with 7 bases that match TRBD2. Sequencing was carried out using Tregs sorted from blood. The CDR3 loop is CASSLPGGPKEQYF. In nucleotides, the CDR3 is TGCGCCAGCAGCCTACCGGGGGGTCCTAAGGAGCAGTACTTC.